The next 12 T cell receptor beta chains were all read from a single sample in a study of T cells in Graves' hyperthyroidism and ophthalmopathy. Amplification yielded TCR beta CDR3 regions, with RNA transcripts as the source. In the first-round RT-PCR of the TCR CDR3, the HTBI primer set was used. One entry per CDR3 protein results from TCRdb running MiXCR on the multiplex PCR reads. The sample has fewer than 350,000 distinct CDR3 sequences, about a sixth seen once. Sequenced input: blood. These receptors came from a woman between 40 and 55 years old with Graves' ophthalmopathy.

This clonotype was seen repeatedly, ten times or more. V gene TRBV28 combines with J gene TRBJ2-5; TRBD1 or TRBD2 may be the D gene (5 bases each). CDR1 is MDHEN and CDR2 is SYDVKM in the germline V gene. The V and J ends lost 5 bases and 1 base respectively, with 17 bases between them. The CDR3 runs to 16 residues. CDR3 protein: CASSPPPGSLQETQYF. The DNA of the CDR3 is TGTGCCAGCAGTCCTCCCCCAGGGAGTCTCCAAGAGACCCAGTACTTC.

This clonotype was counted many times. CDR3 sequence: CASSLHLAGDETQYF. CDR3 sequence (DNA): TGTGCCAGCAGCTTACATCTAGCGGGAGACGAGACCCAGTACTTC. This chain joins TRBV7-2 and TRBJ2-5; 10 positions match TRBD2. J was trimmed by 5 bases and V by 2 bases; bases with no gene match: 5. Germline values: CDR1 SGHTA, CDR2 FQGNSA. This CDR3 has 15 residues.

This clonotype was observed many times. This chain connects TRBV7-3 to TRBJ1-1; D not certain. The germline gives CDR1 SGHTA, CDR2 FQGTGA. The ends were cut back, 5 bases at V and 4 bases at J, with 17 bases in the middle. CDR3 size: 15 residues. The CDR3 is CASSPFGREGTEAFF. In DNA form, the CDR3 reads TGTGCCAGCAGCCCGTTTGGTCGGGAGGGCACTGAAGCTTTCTTT. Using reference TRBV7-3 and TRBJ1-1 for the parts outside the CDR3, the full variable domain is GAGVSQTPSNKVTEKGKYVELRCDPISGHTALYWYRQSLGQGPEFLIYFQGTGAADDSGLPNDRFFAVRPEGSVSTLKIQRTERGDSAVYLCASSPFGREGTEAFFGQGTRLTVV.

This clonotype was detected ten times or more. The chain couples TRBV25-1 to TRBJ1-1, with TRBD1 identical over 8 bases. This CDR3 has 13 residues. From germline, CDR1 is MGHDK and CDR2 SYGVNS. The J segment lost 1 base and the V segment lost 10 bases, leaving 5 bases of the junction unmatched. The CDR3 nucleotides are TGTGCCAACCCAGGGGGCTGGAACACTGAAGCTTTCTTT. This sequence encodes CANPGGWNTEAFF.

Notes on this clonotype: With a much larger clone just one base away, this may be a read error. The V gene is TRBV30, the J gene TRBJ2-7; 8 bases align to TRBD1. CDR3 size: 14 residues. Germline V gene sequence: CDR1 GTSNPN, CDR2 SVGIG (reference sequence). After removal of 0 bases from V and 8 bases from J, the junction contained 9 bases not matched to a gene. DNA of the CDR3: TGTGCCTGGAGTGTTGGACAGGGCATGGAAAAGCAGTACTTC. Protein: CAWSVGQGMEKQYF. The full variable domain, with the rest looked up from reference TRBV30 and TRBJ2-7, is SQTIHQWPATLVQPVGSPLSLECTVEGTSNPNLYWYRQAAGRGLQLLFYSVGIGQISSEVPQNLSASRPQDRQFILSSKKLLLSDSGFYLCAWSVGQGMEKQYFGPGTRLTVT.

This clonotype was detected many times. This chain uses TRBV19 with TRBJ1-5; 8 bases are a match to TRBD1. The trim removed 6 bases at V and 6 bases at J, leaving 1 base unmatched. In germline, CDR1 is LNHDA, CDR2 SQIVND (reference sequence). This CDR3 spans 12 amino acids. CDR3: CASRTGAQPQHF. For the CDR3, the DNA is TGTGCCAGTAGGACAGGGGCTCAGCCCCAGCATTTT.

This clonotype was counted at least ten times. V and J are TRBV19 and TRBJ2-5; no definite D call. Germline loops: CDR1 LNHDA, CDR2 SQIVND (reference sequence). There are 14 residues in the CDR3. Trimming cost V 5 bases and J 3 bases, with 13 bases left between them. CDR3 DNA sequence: TGTGCCAGTAGTTGGTCCAACTTAGAAGAGACCCAGTACTTC. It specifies CASSWSNLEETQYF.

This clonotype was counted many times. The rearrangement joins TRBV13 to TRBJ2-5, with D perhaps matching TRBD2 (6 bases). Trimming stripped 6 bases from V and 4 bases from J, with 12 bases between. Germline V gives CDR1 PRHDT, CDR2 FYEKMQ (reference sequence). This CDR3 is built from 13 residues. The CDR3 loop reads CASSEQEGETQYF. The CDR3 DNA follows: TGTGCCAGCAGTGAACAGGAGGGAGAGACCCAGTACTTC.

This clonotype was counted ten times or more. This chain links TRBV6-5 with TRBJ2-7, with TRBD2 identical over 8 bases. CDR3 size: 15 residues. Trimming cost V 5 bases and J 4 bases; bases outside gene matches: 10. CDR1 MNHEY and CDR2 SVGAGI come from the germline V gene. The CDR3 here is CASSNRREAKYEQYF. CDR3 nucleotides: TGTGCCAGCAGTAACAGGCGGGAGGCCAAATACGAGCAGTACTTC.

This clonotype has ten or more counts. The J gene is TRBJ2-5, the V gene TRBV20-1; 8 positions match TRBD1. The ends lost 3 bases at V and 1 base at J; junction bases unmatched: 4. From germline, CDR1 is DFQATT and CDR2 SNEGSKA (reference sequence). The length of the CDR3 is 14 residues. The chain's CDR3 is CSASFGTGQETQYF. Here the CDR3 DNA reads TGCAGTGCTAGTTTCGGGACAGGCCAAGAGACCCAGTACTTC.

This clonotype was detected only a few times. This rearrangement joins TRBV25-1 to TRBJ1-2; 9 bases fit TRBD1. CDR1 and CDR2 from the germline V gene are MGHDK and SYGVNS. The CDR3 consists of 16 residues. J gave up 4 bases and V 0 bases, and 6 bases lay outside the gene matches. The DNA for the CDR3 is TGTGCCAGCAGTGAATATGGGACAGGGAGGGGCTATGGCTACACCTTC. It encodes CASSEYGTGRGYGYTF.

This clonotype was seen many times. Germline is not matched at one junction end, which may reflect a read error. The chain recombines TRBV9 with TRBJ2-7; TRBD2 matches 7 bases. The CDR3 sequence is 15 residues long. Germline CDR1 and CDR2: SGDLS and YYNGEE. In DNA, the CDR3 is TGTGCCAGCAGCGCGAGCGGGACGGTTTTATACGGGCAGTACTTC. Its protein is CASSASGTVLYGQYF.